One and the same sample provided the 6 T cell receptor beta chains below, sequenced in a study of somatic mutations in cytotoxic T cells in rheumatoid arthritis. Measured with immunoSEQ multiplex PCR; TCRdb has only the in-frame clones, and not every one. Of over 10,000 clones in the sample, 70% to 85% were seen once. Material for sequencing was CD8+ T cells sorted from blood. The source of these receptors is a man between 65 and 85 years old in good health.

The chain recombines TRBV7-8 with TRBJ2-7, with D hard to call. CDR1 is SGHVS and CDR2 is FQNEAQ in the germline V gene. The CDR3 length is 14 residues. Between the trimmed V and J ends, which lost 2 bases and 1 base, there was a span of 9 bases. CDR3 region: CASSLRRVSYEQYF. The DNA of the CDR3 is TGTGCCAGCAGCTTACGTAGGGTTTCCTACGAGCAGTACTTC.

The chain joins TRBV6-5 to TRBJ1-5; 8 bases agree with TRBD1. Germline-derived CDR1 and CDR2 are MNHEY and SVGAGI. V shed 1 base, J shed 7 bases, and the junction held 3 bases outside the gene matches. The CDR3 is 14 residues long. CDR3 in amino acids: CASSYFQGAQPQHF. The CDR3 DNA reads as TGTGCCAGCAGTTACTTCCAGGGGGCACAGCCCCAGCATTTT.

This clone was seen a few times. The V and J genes are TRBV7-9 and TRBJ2-7, with D possibly TRBD1 on 5 matching bases. Germline V gives CDR1 SEHNR, CDR2 FQNEAQ (reference sequence). CDR3 length equals 14 residues. Trimming took off 5 bases at V and 2 bases at J, with 13 bases between the two ends. CDR3 amino acids: CASSHLDSPYEQYF. CDR3 sequence (DNA): TGTGCCAGCAGCCACTTAGACAGTCCCTACGAGCAGTACTTC.

The chain joins TRBV7-9 to TRBJ2-1; D is unclear. Trimming took off 2 bases at V and 4 bases at J, with 6 bases between the two ends. CDR1 is SEHNR and CDR2 is FQNEAQ in the germline V gene (reference sequence). The CDR3 spans 13 residues. CDR3 nucleotide sequence: TGTGCCAGCAGCTTACAAGGTTACAATGAGCAGTTCTTC. Translating gives CASSLQGYNEQFF.

This chain uses TRBV30 with TRBJ1-5; D is ambiguous. Per germline, CDR1 GTSNPN and CDR2 SVGIG (reference sequence). V dropped 0 bases and J dropped 0 bases, with 12 bases sitting between them. The CDR3 covers 16 residues. CDR3 DNA: TGTGCCTGGAGTGTACATGGAGCCTATAGCAATCAGCCCCAGCATTTT. Translation: CAWSVHGAYSNQPQHF.

The V gene is TRBV5-4, the J gene TRBJ2-7, with 10 bases that match TRBD1. After removal of 4 bases from V and 6 bases from J, the junction contained 7 bases not matched to a gene. Germline assignment: CDR1 SGHNT and CDR2 YYREEE (reference sequence). CDR3 length: 14 amino acids. The CDR3 sequence: CASSTRDRGGEQYF. In DNA, the CDR3 is TGTGCCAGCAGCACCCGGGACAGGGGAGGCGAGCAGTACTTC.